This TCR beta chain was retrieved from a study of regulatory T cells in long-lasting Graves disease. About the study: The term persistent Graves' disease signified upward of 5 years on antithyroid drugs with positive TSH receptor antibodies. Regarding the study as a whole: Under persistent disease, TRBV28, TRBJ1-2 and TRBJ2-5 were used preferentially.

Germline CDR1 reads DFQATT; CDR2 reads SNEGSKA (reference sequence). V was cut by 1 base and J by 6 bases, with 13 bases left in between. This CDR3 is 15 amino acids long. With iRepertoire HTBI primers and Arm-PCR of CDR3 regions, TCR beta libraries were built. In TCRdb, the multiplex PCR reads were re-called with MiXCR into one record per CDR3 protein. This table holds approximately 400,000 distinct CDR3 sequences, around 20% found once. This clonotype was observed a handful of times. As yet, its antigen is unknown. Stated time point: persistent/refractory GD, antithyroid drugs over 5 years with positive TRAb. Scientists built the TCR library using RNA that was extracted from PBMCs. Patients with Graves' disease were diagnosed by American Thyroid Association guidelines.

V gene TRBV20-1 combines with J gene TRBJ1-6; the D is unclear. This sequence was found in a female donor with Graves disease. The specimen comprised peripheral blood mononuclear cells (PBMCs), sampled when the disease was refractory, from a patient treated with antithyroid drugs. CDR3 sequence: CSARGDSSGNSPLHF. CDR3 DNA: TGCAGTGCTAGAGGCGATTCCTCGGGTAATTCACCCCTCCACTTT.